Below, one TCR beta chain is given with its context. What it binds is not known. Through a sample-barcoded 5' primer and a J-beta primer mix, a second PCR was run for about 7 to 12 cycles. Via MiXCR, TCRdb re-called the 5' RACE reads, giving one row per CDR3 protein. The data contain about 590,000 distinct CDR3 sequences, 25% to 35% of them singletons. The sample originates from a study of blood T cells in healthy people across ages. Germline assignment: CDR1 SGHDT and CDR2 YYEEEE. CDR3 size: 14 residues. The V end was cut by 3 bases, the J end by 7 bases, with 16 bases between. Study conclusions and caveats: Using unsorted PBMCs precluded a conclusive naive versus antigen-experienced comparison.

The source of this sequence is a woman aged 80 or older in good health. The source material was blood. This chain links TRBV5-6 with TRBJ1-1; D is perhaps TRBD1 (6 bases). CDR3 DNA sequence: TGTGCCAGCAGCTGGGCCGGGGTAGGGGGTGAAGCTTTCTTT. Its protein is CASSWAGVGGEAFF.